This T cell receptor beta chain was identified in a study of blood T cell repertoires in COVID-19. On the study more broadly: From T cells, B-cell-depleted T cells, or PBMCs came the material, which was cDNA or gDNA.

Authors' methods: Estimates of nucleated cell counts were drawn from the amplification of reference gene primers. TCRdb's copy holds only in-frame clones and misses some; the assay was immunoSEQ multiplex PCR. V and J calls and clone size are as listed in that table; D and trimming were resolved from the DNA. The table has under 300,000 clones, 80% to 90% seen once. Per the germline V gene, CDR1 is MNHEY and CDR2 is SVGEGT. The CDR3 runs 15 residues. V gave up 5 bases and J gave up 8 bases; unmatched junction bases: 5. This TCR came from a middle-aged woman who had recovered from COVID-19. Input material: peripheral blood. The V gene is TRBV6-2 or TRBV6-3, the J gene TRBJ1-6, with TRBD1 matching over 11 bases. DNA for the CDR3: TGTGCCAGCAGTAAAGGACAGGGGGCCCATTCACCCCTCCACTTT. As protein: CASSKGQGAHSPLHF.